This T cell receptor (beta chain) appears in the sequencing data of a study of shared clonotypes between healthy human individuals (dated by TCRdb to about 2020). As for the study more broadly: The cohort comprised a couple of women and a few men aged 18 to 49 years. Per donor, three plates each were used for CD4 naive and CD4 memory, two for CD8 naive, and one for CD8 memory. To estimate repertoire size and how much clonotype sharing occurs between individuals, the study deeply sequenced the blood TCR repertoires of a handful of healthy adults. Libraries were prepared and TCR repertoires were sequenced by different laboratories using diverse techniques, in order to increase sequencing depth and limit assay-specific biases. Leukapheresis yielded between about 0.85 and 9.5 billion PBMCs per donor. The research as a whole found: Pairwise subsampling indicated that sequencing depth was expected to affect the degree of clonotype sharing among donors. Sampling was limited to blood, and TCR repertoires in tissue likely differ from TCR repertoires in blood. The genetic and exposure-history diversity represented was limited by the small number of donors. Naive subsets generally had larger estimated clonotype richness than memory subsets did. Incomplete sequencing was indicated by rarefaction of sorted-subset datasets, despite the large sequencing depth. Across four donors, approximately 5% of naive CD4, roughly 3.5% of naive CD8, about 2.3% of memory CD4, and approximately 0.4% of memory CD8 clonotypes were shared. Clonotypes shared by all four sorted-subset donors showed higher generation probabilities than non-shared clonotypes.

Using the deep immunoSEQ assay, multiplex PCR amplified TCR CDR3 regions from genomic DNA. For each cell subset, the extracted genomic DNA was distributed evenly across all wells of several immunoSEQ 96-well plates, and each plate served as one replicate. For sorted subsets, about 200 ng genomic DNA, equal to about 30,000 T cell genomes, was loaded into each replicate PCR. The purified libraries were quantified using a Qubit 3.0 fluorometer, sized with a Bioanalyzer 2100, and then quantified again using the KAPA Library Quantification kit. Every immunoSEQ 96-well plate was sequenced on a separate single-read 150-cycle Illumina NextSeq 550 flow cell. Per the authors' processing: Because the immunoSEQ output held only junctional sequences and lacked quality scores, the filtering could not match the filtering applied to full-length reads. To assign V/J genes and CDR3, sequences were annotated against IMGT germline references using PyIR, a Python wrapper for IgBLAST v1.9. Reads with weak V/J assignments (E-value above 1e-6), missing CDR3, stop codons, out-of-frame junctions, or ambiguous translated residues were removed. A V3J clonotype was defined by an identical inferred V gene, J gene, and CDR3 amino acid sequence. Percentage overlap between repertoires was computed as shared unique clonotypes divided by the size of the smaller repertoire. Three approaches were used to assess repertoire richness: RTK rarefaction, the Chao1 estimator, and Recon v2.1 estimates of unobserved clonotypes. For all TCRbeta clonotypes obtained by the gDNA method from a few donors, generation probabilities were computed with OLGA. The clones in this table, taken by TCRdb from immuneACCESS, are in-frame only. Not every clone is retained; where verified, under half of the shortfall comes from an unresolved V gene, and the cause of the rest is unknown. V and J calls plus clone size are reproduced from that table; the DNA served to infer D and trimming. A total of around 990,000 clones appear in this sample, approximately 80% of them only once. The ten largest clones add up to about 0.94% of the sample.

Healthy HIV-negative adults with no recently reported acute infections or vaccinations were included as donors. All donors were Caucasian adults living in Nashville, Tennessee, USA. Magnetic negative selection was used to enrich CD4+ T cells, after which naive cells were positively selected on CD45RA and the negative fraction became the memory subset. Blood was obtained by leukapheresis, after which PBMCs were separated by Ficoll-Histopaque density gradient centrifugation and cryopreserved in liquid nitrogen vapor phase. Analytical flow cytometry was used to check the purity and quantity of each magnetically sorted T cell population. Each sorted fraction had its genomic DNA isolated and then quantified by UV absorbance on a Nanodrop 2000c. This clone has ten or more counts. What antigen it recognizes has not been identified. It has no much larger one-base neighbor in the sample; base qualities were not kept.

From its cysteine to its phenylalanine, the CDR3 spans 13 amino acids. CDR3 DNA is the only sequence kept; it has 39 bases, read in frame from the first base. Cut back by 3 bases and 2 bases, the V and J ends lie 5 bases apart. CDR1 SQVTM and CDR2 ANQGSEA were looked up in the germline V gene. Material: memory CD4+ T cells from PBMCs. The intended sense of this specimen's cell subset or site label: CD45RA-negative fraction. The V and J genes are TRBV29-1 and TRBJ2-6; no D gene call is confident. This clonotype originated in a man younger than 30 in good health. Some clones in this sample may be carry-over from other donors' samples. The DNA sequence is as follows: TGCAGCGTTGATTCGACTGGGGCCAACGTCCTGACTTTC. It specifies CSVDSTGANVLTF.